The 3 T cell receptor beta chains given below trace back to one sample, sequenced in a study of regulatory T cells in long-lasting Graves disease. Regarding time point: newly diagnosed GD, antithyroid drugs for less than 3 months. Isolated PBMC RNA provided the starting material for the TCR library. CDR3 regions were amplified by Arm-PCR using iRepertoire HTBI primers to build TCR beta libraries. TCRdb called the multiplex PCR reads again in MiXCR, with one record for every CDR3 protein. The sample holds 250,000 or so distinct CDR3 sequences, 20% to 25% seen once. The sequencing used peripheral blood mononuclear cells (PBMCs), collected at new diagnosis, from a patient treated with antithyroid drugs. These receptor sequences come from a female donor with Graves disease.

The chain links TRBV20-1 to TRBJ2-3; D might be TRBD2 (7 bases). From germline, CDR1 is DFQATT and CDR2 SNEGSKA (reference sequence). Trimming cost V 6 bases and J 4 bases, with 8 bases left between them. The CDR3 extends over 11 amino acids. In nucleotides, the CDR3 is TGCAGTGCAGGGGGGGCAGATACGCAGTATTTT. It encodes CSAGGADTQYF.

This clonotype was counted many times. This rearrangement joins TRBV9 to TRBJ1-1; D may be TRBD1 (6 bases). CDR1 SGDLS and CDR2 YYNGEE come from the germline V gene. The CDR3 is 15 amino acids. V was cut by 4 bases and J by 2 bases, with 15 bases left in between. The CDR3 sequence: CASSTGSRSNTEAFF. DNA of the CDR3: TGTGCCAGCAGCACAGGGAGCCGGAGTAACACTGAAGCTTTCTTT.

The gene calls are TRBV12-3 or TRBV12-4 and TRBJ2-7; 10 nucleotides line up with TRBD2. CDR3 size: 14 residues. Unmatched junction bases numbered 5, after V lost 8 bases and J lost 1 base. CDR3 residues: CASRTSGKSYEQYF. The DNA for the CDR3 is TGTGCCAGCCGAACTAGCGGGAAGTCCTACGAGCAGTACTTC.